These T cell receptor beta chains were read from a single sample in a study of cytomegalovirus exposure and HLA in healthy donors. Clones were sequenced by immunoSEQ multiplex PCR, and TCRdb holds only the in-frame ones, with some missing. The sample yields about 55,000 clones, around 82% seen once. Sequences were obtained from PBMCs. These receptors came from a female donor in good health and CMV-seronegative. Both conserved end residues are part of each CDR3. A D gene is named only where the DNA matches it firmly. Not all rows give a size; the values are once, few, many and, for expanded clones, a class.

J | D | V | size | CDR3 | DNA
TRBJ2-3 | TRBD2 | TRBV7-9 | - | CASSPAGATSTDTQYF | TGTGCCAGCAGCCCAGCGGGGGCTACGAGCACAGATACGCAGTATTTT
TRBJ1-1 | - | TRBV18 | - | CASSQGQQGNTEAFF | TGTGCCAGCTCACAAGGACAGCAAGGGAACACTGAAGCTTTCTTT
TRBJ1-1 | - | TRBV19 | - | CASSIPLLNTEAFF | TGTGCCAGTAGTATCCCTCTACTGAACACTGAAGCTTTCTTT
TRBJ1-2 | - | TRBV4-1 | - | CASSHVLHPGYTF | TGCGCCAGCAGCCACGTACTACACCCTGGCTACACCTTC
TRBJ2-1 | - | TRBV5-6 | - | CASSLVPLGPNEQFF | TGTGCCAGCAGCTTGGTACCGCTTGGCCCCAATGAGCAGTTCTTC
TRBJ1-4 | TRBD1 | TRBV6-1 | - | CASSFLQGTNEKLFF | TGTGCCAGCAGTTTTCTACAGGGGACTAATGAAAAACTGTTTTTT
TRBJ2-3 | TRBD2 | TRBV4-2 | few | CASSQTSGGATDTQYF | TGTGCCAGCAGCCAGACTAGCGGGGGGGCCACAGATACGCAGTATTTT
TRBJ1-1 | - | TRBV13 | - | CASSSIGYTEAFF | TGTGCCAGCAGCTCTATCGGGTACACTGAAGCTTTCTTT
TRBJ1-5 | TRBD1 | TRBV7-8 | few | CASSLGQGYQPQHF | TGTGCCAGCAGCTTAGGACAGGGGTATCAGCCCCAGCATTTT
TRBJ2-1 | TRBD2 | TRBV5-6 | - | CASSLARTSGGFNEQFF | TGTGCCAGCAGCTTGGCCCGAACTAGCGGGGGGTTTAATGAGCAGTTCTTC
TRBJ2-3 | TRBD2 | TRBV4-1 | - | CASSQERGTSGGGYSHTQYF | TGCGCCAGCAGCCAAGAACGTGGGACTAGCGGGGGGGGATACTCCCATACGCAGTATTTT
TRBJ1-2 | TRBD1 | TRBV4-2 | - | CASSQEQGGYGYTF | TGTGCCAGCAGCCAAGAACAGGGGGGATATGGCTACACCTTC
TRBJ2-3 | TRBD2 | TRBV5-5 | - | CASSFSGEGDTQYF | TGTGCCAGCAGCTTTAGCGGGGAAGGAGATACGCAGTATTTT
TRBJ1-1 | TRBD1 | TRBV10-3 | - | CAVGPGQGNTEAFF | TGTGCCGTCGGACCGGGACAGGGAAACACTGAAGCTTTCTTT
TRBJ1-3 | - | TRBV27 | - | CASSLGPHTFSGNTIYF | TGTGCCAGCAGTTTAGGGCCCCACACCTTCTCTGGAAACACCATATATTTT
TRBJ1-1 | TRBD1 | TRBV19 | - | CASSLLTGRTEAFF | TGTGCCAGTAGTCTATTGACAGGGAGGACTGAAGCTTTCTTT
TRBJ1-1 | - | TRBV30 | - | CAWRQGKYTEAFF | TGTGCCTGGAGACAGGGTAAATACACTGAAGCTTTCTTT
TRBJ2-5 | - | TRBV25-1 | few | CASSTSKETQYF | TGTGCCAGCAGTACTAGCAAAGAGACCCAGTACTTC
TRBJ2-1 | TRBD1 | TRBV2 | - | CASWGQGGEQFF | TGTGCCAGCTGGGGACAGGGGGGTGAGCAGTTCTTC
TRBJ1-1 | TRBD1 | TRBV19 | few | CASSLAGTGAPEAFF | TGTGCCAGTAGCCTCGCCGGGACAGGGGCCCCTGAAGCTTTCTTT
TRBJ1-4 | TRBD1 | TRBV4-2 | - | CASSYGQGREKLFF | TGTGCCAGCAGCTACGGACAGGGAAGGGAAAAACTGTTTTTT
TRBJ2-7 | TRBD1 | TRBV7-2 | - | CASSPSQDRGNYEQYF | TGTGCCAGCAGCCCCTCACAGGACAGGGGGAACTACGAGCAGTACTTC
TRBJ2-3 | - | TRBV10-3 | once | CAISSAVAESLADTQYF | TGTGCCATCAGTTCAGCCGTAGCCGAATCCTTGGCAGATACGCAGTATTTT
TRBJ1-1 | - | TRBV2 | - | CASRVRGRSTEAFF | TGTGCCAGCAGGGTCAGGGGTCGGAGCACTGAAGCTTTCTTT
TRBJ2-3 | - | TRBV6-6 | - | CASTTSTDTQYF | TGTGCCAGCACGACAAGCACAGATACGCAGTATTTT
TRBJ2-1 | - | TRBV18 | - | CASSNPEGSGGQFF | TGTGCCAGCTCAAACCCCGAAGGTAGTGGAGGGCAGTTCTTC
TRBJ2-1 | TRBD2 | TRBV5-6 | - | CASSLYGGAGGYNEQFF | TGTGCCAGCAGCTTGTACGGGGGGGCCGGGGGCTACAATGAGCAGTTCTTC
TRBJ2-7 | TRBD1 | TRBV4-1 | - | CASSHGQASGYEQYF | TGCGCCAGCAGCCATGGACAGGCCTCGGGCTACGAGCAGTACTTC
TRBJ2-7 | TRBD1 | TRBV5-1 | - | CASSGQGTPYEQYF | TGCGCCAGCAGCGGACAGGGGACCCCCTACGAGCAGTACTTC
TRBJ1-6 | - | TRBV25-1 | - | CASGWSSYNSPLHF | TGTGCCAGCGGGTGGAGCTCCTATAATTCACCCCTCCACTTT
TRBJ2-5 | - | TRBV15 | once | CATSRPVEAVQYF | TGTGCCACCAGCAGGCCCGTGGAGGCGGTCCAGTACTTC
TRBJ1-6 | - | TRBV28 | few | CASSSPQLRGSPLHF | TGTGCCAGCAGCAGCCCGCAGCTCCGGGGTTCACCCCTCCACTTT
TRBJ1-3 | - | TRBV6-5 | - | CASSYSVNSGNTIYF | TGTGCCAGCAGTTATAGTGTCAACTCTGGAAACACCATATATTTT
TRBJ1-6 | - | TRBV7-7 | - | CASSLAQTRAINSPLHF | TGTGCTAGCAGCTTAGCGCAAACCCGAGCAATTAATTCACCCCTCCACTTT
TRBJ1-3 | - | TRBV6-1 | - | CASSEGRPRTIYF | TGTGCCAGCAGTGAAGGACGGCCCAGGACCATATATTTT
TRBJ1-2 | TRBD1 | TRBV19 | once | CASTADRWNYGYTF | TGTGCCAGTACCGCGGACAGGTGGAACTATGGCTACACCTTC
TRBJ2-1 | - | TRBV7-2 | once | CASSLANEQFF | TGTGCCAGCAGCTTGGCAAATGAGCAGTTCTTC
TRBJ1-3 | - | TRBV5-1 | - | CASSLAGGFFGNTIYF | TGCGCCAGCAGCTTGGCCGGGGGGTTCTTTGGAAACACCATATATTTT
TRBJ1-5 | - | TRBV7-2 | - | CASSPQRGSNQPQHF | TGTGCCAGCAGCCCCCAGCGGGGATCCAATCAGCCCCAGCATTTT
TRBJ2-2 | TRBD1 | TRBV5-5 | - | CASSLAGQVVTGELFF | TGTGCCAGCAGCCTGGCGGGACAGGTGGTCACCGGGGAGCTGTTTTTT
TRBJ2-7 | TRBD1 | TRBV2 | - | CASSSGQGVPYEQYF | TGTGCCAGCAGTTCTGGACAGGGTGTACCCTACGAGCAGTACTTC
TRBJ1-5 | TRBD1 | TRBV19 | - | CASSLYGQGINQPQHF | TGTGCCAGTAGTCTCTACGGACAGGGGATCAATCAGCCCCAGCATTTT
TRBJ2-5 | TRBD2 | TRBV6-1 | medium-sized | CASSELAGGQETQYF | TGTGCCAGCAGTGAACTAGCGGGGGGGCAAGAGACCCAGTACTTC
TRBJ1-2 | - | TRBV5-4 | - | CASTSPADYGYTF | TGTGCCAGCACCTCCCCCGCAGACTATGGCTACACCTTC
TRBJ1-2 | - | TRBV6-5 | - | CASSYRPLNYGYTF | TGTGCCAGCAGTTACCGTCCCCTGAACTATGGCTACACCTTC
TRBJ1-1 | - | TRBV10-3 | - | CAIRSATAMNTEAFF | TGTGCCATCAGGTCAGCGACAGCCATGAACACTGAAGCTTTCTTT
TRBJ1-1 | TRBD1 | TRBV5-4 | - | CASKDRGTTEAFF | TGTGCCAGCAAGGACAGGGGAACCACTGAAGCTTTCTTT
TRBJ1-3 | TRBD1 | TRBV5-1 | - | CASSLDPTGSGNTIYF | TGCGCCAGCAGCTTGGATCCGACAGGGTCTGGAAACACCATATATTTT
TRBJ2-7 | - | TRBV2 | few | CASSGVRGTEQYF | TGTGCCAGCAGTGGGGTAAGGGGGACCGAGCAGTACTTC
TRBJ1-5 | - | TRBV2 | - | CASNRANQPQHF | TGTGCCAGCAACAGGGCGAATCAGCCCCAGCATTTT
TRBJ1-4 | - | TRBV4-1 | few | CASSLPTGGSEKLFF | TGCGCCAGCAGCCTCCCGACAGGCGGTTCTGAAAAACTGTTTTTT
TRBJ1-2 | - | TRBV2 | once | CASPQGGRAQGGYTF | TGTGCCAGCCCACAAGGGGGTAGGGCCCAGGGTGGCTACACCTTC
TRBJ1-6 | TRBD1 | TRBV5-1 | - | CASSSGTGYNSPLHF | TGCGCCAGCAGCTCCGGGACAGGGTACAATTCACCCCTCCACTTT
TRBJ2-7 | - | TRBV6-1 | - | CASSPNLIYEQYF | TGTGCCAGCAGTCCAAACCTAATTTACGAGCAGTACTTC
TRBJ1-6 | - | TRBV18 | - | CASSPTTDTSNSPLHF | TGTGCCAGCTCACCAACGACAGATACATCGAATTCACCCCTCCACTTT
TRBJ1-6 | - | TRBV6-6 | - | CASSTPSSSPLHF | TGTGCCAGCAGCACGCCTAGTAGTTCACCCCTCCACTTT